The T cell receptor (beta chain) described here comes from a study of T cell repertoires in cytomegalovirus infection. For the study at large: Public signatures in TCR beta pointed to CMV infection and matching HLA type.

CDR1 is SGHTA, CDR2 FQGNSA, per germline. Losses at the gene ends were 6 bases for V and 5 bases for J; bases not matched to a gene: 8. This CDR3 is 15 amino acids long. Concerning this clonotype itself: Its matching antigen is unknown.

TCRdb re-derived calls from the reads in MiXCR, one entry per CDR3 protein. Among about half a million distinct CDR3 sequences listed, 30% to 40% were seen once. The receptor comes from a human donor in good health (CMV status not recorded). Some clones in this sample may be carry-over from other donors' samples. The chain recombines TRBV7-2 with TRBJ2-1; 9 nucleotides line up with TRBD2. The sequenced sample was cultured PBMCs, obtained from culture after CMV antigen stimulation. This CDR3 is CASRNSGRIDNEQFF. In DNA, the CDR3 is TGTGCCAGCAGAAACAGCGGGAGGATCGACAATGAGCAGTTCTTC.